The 26 T cell receptor beta chains below all came from one sample that was sequenced in a study of cytomegalovirus exposure and HLA in healthy donors (dated by TCRdb to the late 2010s). Receptor libraries were prepared by the immunoSEQ multiplex PCR assay. For the multiplex PCR, a mixture combining 60 forward primers for TCR Vbeta segments and 13 reverse primers for TCR Jbeta segments was used. In TCRdb, the immuneACCESS table is reduced to in-frame sequences with V and J assigned. These tables do not hold every clone; where another copy was compared, an unresolved V gene accounts for under half, and the others remain unexplained. In this sample the table shows 190,000 or so clones, about four fifths of which occur a single time. The ten largest clones represent 1.5% of the sample. Sequencing input: PBMCs. The receptors were gathered from a girl aged 5-17 years in good health and CMV-seropositive.

J is TRBJ2-3 and V is TRBV4-3, with D possibly matching TRBD2 (6 bases). Trimming took off 5 bases at V and 6 bases at J, with 21 bases between the two ends. Germline-derived CDR1 and CDR2 are LGHNA and YSLEER. The CDR3 runs 16 residues. CDR3 region: CASSFRDSPLWDTQYF. In DNA form, the CDR3 reads TGCGCCAGCAGCTTTCGGGACTCTCCTCTTTGGGATACGCAGTATTTT.

The J gene is TRBJ1-2, the V gene TRBV25-1; D perhaps matches TRBD1 (6 bases). This CDR3 has 14 residues. The germline V gene has CDR1 MGHDK and CDR2 SYGVNS. V lost 3 bases and J 8 bases, leaving 16 bases between the germline ends. The CDR3 sequence: CASSDYHRVQGYTF. The CDR3 nucleotides read TGTGCCAGCAGTGACTATCACAGGGTCCAGGGCTACACCTTC.

The rearrangement uses TRBV28 and TRBJ1-1; the match to TRBD1 covers 7 bases. The CDR3 has 14 amino acids. Germline-derived CDR1 and CDR2 are MDHEN and SYDVKM. V was pared by 3 bases and J by 4 bases, with 5 bases of the junction left unmatched. CDR3 bases: TGTGCCAGCAGTTTGCAGGGGGTGGGCACTGAAGCTTTCTTT. Its protein product is CASSLQGVGTEAFF.

This clone occurred once. This chain links TRBV6-5 with TRBJ1-5, with no clear D. Germline CDR1 MNHEY, CDR2 SVGAGI. The CDR3 loop spans 13 amino acids. V lost 6 bases and J 3 bases, leaving 9 bases between the germline ends. The CDR3 reads CASSRIPNQPQHF. In DNA, the CDR3 is TGTGCCAGCAGCAGGATTCCCAATCAGCCCCAGCATTTT.

Concerning this clone itself: Distinct nucleotide sequences in the sample also encode this CDR3. The gene calls are TRBV5-6 and TRBJ2-3; possible D gene TRBD2, 7 bases. The germline V and J ends were trimmed by 0 bases and 1 base, with 9 bases remaining between them. This CDR3 comprises 15 residues. Germline V gives CDR1 SGHDT, CDR2 YYEEEE. CDR3 sequence reads: CASSLGGGGTDTQYF. CDR3 nucleotides: TGTGCCAGCAGCTTGGGCGGGGGCGGCACAGATACGCAGTATTTT.

CDR3 nucleotide sequence: TGTGCCAGCAGCAAAGAACAGGGGGCGATTAAGACCTACGAGCAGTACTTC. Its translation is CASSKEQGAIKTYEQYF. The chain recombines TRBV21-1 with TRBJ2-7; the table assigns TRBD1, which was not confirmed against the DNA. TRBV21-1 corresponds to a pseudogene. CDR3 length: 17 residues.

The chain recombines TRBV27 with TRBJ2-3; D is perhaps TRBD1 (6 bases). Germline lookup yields CDR1 MNHEY and CDR2 SMNVEV (reference sequence). V shed 5 bases and J shed 5 bases, with 20 bases lying between them. This CDR3 has 16 amino acids. This chain's CDR3 is CASSRTQGTSGDTQYF. The CDR3, as DNA: TGTGCCAGCAGTCGAACTCAGGGGACCTCGGGAGATACGCAGTATTTT.

CDR3 amino acids: CASSPDSPSYEQYF. In DNA, the CDR3 is TGTGCCAGTAGCCCGGACAGTCCCTCCTACGAGCAGTACTTC. The chain uses TRBV19 and TRBJ2-5; tentatively, D is TRBD1 (6 bases). The better agreement between TRBJ2-7 and the DNA end casts doubt on the J call. Germline CDR1 reads LNHDA; CDR2 reads SQIVND (reference sequence). The CDR3 runs 14 residues.

The genes are TRBV4-3 and TRBJ1-1; D perhaps matches TRBD1 (6 bases). Germline V gene lookup returns CDR1 LGHNA and CDR2 YSLEER. V dropped 0 bases and J dropped 4 bases, with 12 bases sitting between them. This CDR3 comprises 15 residues. This CDR3 reads CASSQDHRGGTEAFF. DNA of the CDR3: TGCGCCAGCAGCCAAGATCATCGAGGGGGCACTGAAGCTTTCTTT.

The chain carries TRBV12-5 and TRBJ1-2; 8 nucleotides agree with TRBD1. The CDR3 loop spans 17 amino acids. V shed 1 base, J shed 1 base, and the junction held 8 bases outside the gene matches. Germline V gene data show CDR1 as LGHNT and CDR2 as FRNRAP. CDR3 protein: CASGLDTGTGFNYGYTF. The CDR3 coding sequence is TGTGCTAGTGGTTTGGATACCGGGACAGGATTTAACTATGGCTACACCTTC.

This clone was detected once. V usage is TRBV30 and J usage is TRBJ2-2; TRBD2 agrees at 14 bases. The germline V gene has CDR1 GTSNPN and CDR2 SVGIG (reference sequence). V shed 4 bases and J 7 bases; nucleotides not matched to a gene: 5. This CDR3 comprises 15 residues. The CDR3 region is CAWTRTSGGLGELFF. The CDR3 nucleotides read TGTGCCTGGACCCGGACTAGCGGGGGGCTCGGGGAGCTGTTTTTT.

This clone was picked up one time. The chain is built from TRBV27 and TRBJ1-1, with D possibly TRBD1 on 6 matching bases. The CDR3 spans 13 residues. Germline V gene lookup returns CDR1 MNHEY and CDR2 SMNVEV (reference sequence). The V end lost 5 bases, the J end lost 1 base, and 8 bases lay between the germline ends. The CDR3, as DNA: TGTGCCAGCAGTCGCAGGGGGAACACTGAAGCTTTCTTT. Protein sequence: CASSRRGNTEAFF.

The chain is built from TRBV5-1 and TRBJ1-2, with D possibly matching TRBD1 (6 bases). Germline V lookup: CDR1 SGHRS, CDR2 YFSETQ. V was trimmed by 5 bases and J by 5 bases, leaving 13 bases between them. This CDR3 spans 13 amino acids. In DNA form, the CDR3 reads TGCGCCAGCAGTACGGGGGGCAATTATGGCTACACCTTC. Translating gives CASSTGGNYGYTF.

This chain uses TRBV30 with TRBJ1-5, with D possibly matching TRBD1 (6 bases). The CDR3 sequence is 14 residues long. Germline CDR1 and CDR2: GTSNPN and SVGIG (reference sequence). Trimming took 2 bases from V and 2 from J, leaving 10 bases between them. CDR3 coding DNA: TGTGCCTGGAGTCCAGGGGTAGGCAATCAGCCCCAGCATTTT. Translating it yields CAWSPGVGNQPQHF.

The chain links TRBV4-3 to TRBJ2-6; unclear D gene. From germline, CDR1 is LGHNA and CDR2 YSLEER. V lost 0 bases, J lost 2 bases, and 8 bases lay in between. The CDR3 spans 16 residues. The CDR3 nucleotides read TGCGCCAGCAGCCAAGATGTGCAGGCTGGGGCCAACGTCCTGACTTTC. Translated, it gives CASSQDVQAGANVLTF.

The V call is TRBV27, the J call TRBJ2-2, with D hard to call. Germline V gene data show CDR1 as MNHEY and CDR2 as SMNVEV (reference sequence). This CDR3 comprises 12 residues. V was pared by 5 bases and J by 6 bases, with 7 bases between. The CDR3 is CASSTYAGELFF. CDR3 sequence (DNA): TGTGCCAGCAGTACTTACGCCGGGGAGCTGTTTTTT.

The rearrangement links TRBV9 to TRBJ2-3; 15 positions agree with TRBD2. Germline V CDR1 and CDR2: SGDLS, YYNGEE. The junction had 6 bases not matched to a gene; V was cut back by 4 bases and J by 6 bases. The CDR3 runs to 16 residues. CDR3 amino acids: CASSPGTSGGSDTQYF. The CDR3 region has the DNA TGTGCCAGCAGCCCGGGGACTAGCGGGGGGAGTGATACGCAGTATTTT.

J is TRBJ2-1 and V is TRBV6-1; D may be TRBD1 (6 bases). This CDR3 is 18 amino acids long. The V gene's germline CDR1 is MNHNS and CDR2 SASEGT. The V end was cut by 0 bases, the J end by 3 bases, with 18 bases between. CDR3 bases: TGTGCCAGCAGTGAAGCGCTTATAGGGGGTTTCGACTACAATGAGCAGTTCTTC. Encoded protein: CASSEALIGGFDYNEQFF.

The chain is built from TRBV7-2 and TRBJ2-5; 12 nucleotides align to TRBD2. The V and J ends lost 6 bases and 5 bases, in that order; junction bases with no gene match: 7. The CDR3 runs 15 residues. Germline V gene lookup returns CDR1 SGHTA and CDR2 FQGNSA. The CDR3 DNA reads TGTGCCAGCAGACTAGCGGGGGGCCGGGGGGAGACCCAGTACTTC. Protein sequence: CASRLAGGRGETQYF.

The chain is built from TRBV5-4 and TRBJ2-5; 14 positions agree with TRBD2. The CDR3 has 17 residues. Losses at the gene ends were 0 bases for V and 2 bases for J; bases not matched to a gene: 3. The germline CDR1 and CDR2 sequences are SGHNT and YYREEE (reference sequence). CDR3 nucleotides: TGTGCCAGCAGCTTGGGCGGACTAGCGGGGGGACAAGAGACCCAGTACTTC. Its protein is CASSLGGLAGGQETQYF.

CDR3 sequence (DNA): TGTGCCAGCAGTGACCGGGACAGGCGTACAGATACGCAGTATTTT. It translates to CASSDRDRRTDTQYF. This rearrangement joins TRBV2 to TRBJ2-3; the match to TRBD1 covers 8 bases. Trimming removed 3 bases from V and 3 bases from J; junction bases left unmatched: 5. CDR1 and CDR2 (germline): SNHLY, FYNNEI. The CDR3 runs 15 residues. The full variable domain, with the rest looked up from reference TRBV2 and TRBJ2-3, is EPEVTQTPSHQVTQMGQEVILRCVPISNHLYFYWYRQILGQKVEFLVSFYNNEISEKSEIFDDQFSVERPDGSNFTLKIRSTKLEDSAMYFCASSDRDRRTDTQYFGPGTRLTVL.

This rearrangement joins TRBV23-1 to TRBJ2-2, with 8 bases matching TRBD1. TRBV23-1 is recorded as an ORF, its role being uncertain. The V segment lost 2 bases and the J segment 3 bases; nucleotides outside the gene matches: 20. This CDR3 contains 21 residues. The CDR3 DNA reads TGCGCCAGCAGTCAACCTCGGGGCCGACAGGGGAGTTTAGATTACACCGGGGAGCTGTTTTTT. This sequence encodes CASSQPRGRQGSLDYTGELFF.

This clone was detected only a few times. This sequence joins TRBV5-1 and TRBJ2-4; 10 nucleotides agree with TRBD1. This CDR3 is 18 amino acids long. Germline V lookup: CDR1 SGHRS, CDR2 YFSETQ. V gave up 1 base and J gave up 5 bases; unmatched junction bases: 12. The CDR3 bases are TGCGCCAGCAGCTTGTCGGGCGGACAGGGGGGTTCCGAAAACATTCAGTACTTC. Encoded protein: CASSLSGGQGGSENIQYF.

The gene calls are TRBV4-1 and TRBJ1-3; the D is unclear. CDR1 is MGHRA, CDR2 YSYEKL, per germline. The germline V and J ends were trimmed by 2 bases and 2 bases, with 7 bases remaining between them. This CDR3 contains 14 residues. Here the CDR3 DNA reads TGCGCCAGCAGCCAATCGGGGACTGGAAACACCATATATTTT. It encodes CASSQSGTGNTIYF.

The chain carries TRBV27 and TRBJ1-1; D call uncertain. Germline V gives CDR1 MNHEY, CDR2 SMNVEV (reference sequence). V lost 5 bases, J lost 4 bases, and 17 bases lay in between. There are 15 residues in the CDR3. CDR3 region: CASSKKVGSGTEAFF. CDR3 sequence (DNA): TGTGCCAGCAGTAAAAAGGTTGGGAGTGGCACTGAAGCTTTCTTT.

The chain is built from TRBV5-4 and TRBJ2-3; 8 bases fit TRBD2. Germline V gene data show CDR1 as SGHNT and CDR2 as YYREEE (reference sequence). The CDR3 consists of 16 residues. The V and J ends lost 0 bases and 0 bases, in that order; junction bases with no gene match: 3. The CDR3 bases are TGTGCCAGCAGCTTGGGGGCTAGCGGGAGCACAGATACGCAGTATTTT. Translating gives CASSLGASGSTDTQYF.